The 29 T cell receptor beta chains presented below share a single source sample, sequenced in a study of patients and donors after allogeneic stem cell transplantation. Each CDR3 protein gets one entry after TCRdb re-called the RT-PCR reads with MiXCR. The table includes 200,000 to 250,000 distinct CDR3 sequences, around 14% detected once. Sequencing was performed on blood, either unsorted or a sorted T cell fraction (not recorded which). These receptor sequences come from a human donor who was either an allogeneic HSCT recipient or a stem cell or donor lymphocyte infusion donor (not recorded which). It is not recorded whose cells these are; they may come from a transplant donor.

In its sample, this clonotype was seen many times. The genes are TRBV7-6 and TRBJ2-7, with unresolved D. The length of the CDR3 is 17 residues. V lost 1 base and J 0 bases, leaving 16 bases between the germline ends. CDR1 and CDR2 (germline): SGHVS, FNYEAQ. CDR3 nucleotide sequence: TGTGCCAGCAGCTTAGTTCAGGTTGGCGGATACTCCTACGAGCAGTACTTC. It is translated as CASSLVQVGGYSYEQYF.

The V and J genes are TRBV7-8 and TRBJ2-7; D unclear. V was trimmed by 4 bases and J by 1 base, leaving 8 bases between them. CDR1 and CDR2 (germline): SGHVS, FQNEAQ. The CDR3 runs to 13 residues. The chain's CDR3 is CASSSLESYEQYF. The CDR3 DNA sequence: TGTGCCAGCAGCTCCCTCGAATCCTACGAGCAGTACTTC.

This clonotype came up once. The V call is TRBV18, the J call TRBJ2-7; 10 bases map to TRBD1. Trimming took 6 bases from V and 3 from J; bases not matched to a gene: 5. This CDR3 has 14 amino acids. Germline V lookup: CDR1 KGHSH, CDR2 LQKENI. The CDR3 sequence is CASSQGQGVYEQYF. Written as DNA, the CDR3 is TGTGCCAGCTCGCAAGGACAGGGGGTCTACGAGCAGTACTTC.

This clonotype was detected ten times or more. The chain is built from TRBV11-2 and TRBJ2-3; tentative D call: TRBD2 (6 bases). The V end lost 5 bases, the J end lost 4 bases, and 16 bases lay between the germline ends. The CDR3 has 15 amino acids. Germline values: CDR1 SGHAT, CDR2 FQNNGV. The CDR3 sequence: CASSPPSASADTQYF. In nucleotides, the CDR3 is TGTGCCAGCAGCCCCCCTAGCGCGTCAGCAGATACGCAGTATTTT.

The CDR3 DNA sequence: TGCGCCAGCAGCTCCTCGACTAGCCCCAGCACAGATACGCAGTATTTT. This translates into CASSSSTSPSTDTQYF. The chain has TRBV5-1 and TRBJ2-3, with 7 bases aligning to TRBD2. This CDR3 spans 16 amino acids. V was pared by 3 bases and J by 0 bases, with 7 bases of the junction left unmatched. CDR1 SGHRS and CDR2 YFSETQ come from the germline V gene. The whole variable domain, filled in from reference TRBV5-1 and TRBJ2-3, reads KAGVTQTPRYLIKTRGQQVTLSCSPISGHRSVSWYQQTPGQGLQFLFEYFSETQRNKGNFPGRFSGRQFSNSRSEMNVSTLELGDSALYLCASSSSTSPSTDTQYFGPGTRLTVL.

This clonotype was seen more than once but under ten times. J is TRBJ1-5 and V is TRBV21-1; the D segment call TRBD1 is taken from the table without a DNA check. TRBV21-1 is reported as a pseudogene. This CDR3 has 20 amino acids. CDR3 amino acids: CASSKGMGQGEISGNQPQHF. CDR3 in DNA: TGTGCCAGCAGCAAAGGGATGGGACAGGGGGAAATTAGTGGCAATCAGCCCCAGCATTTT.

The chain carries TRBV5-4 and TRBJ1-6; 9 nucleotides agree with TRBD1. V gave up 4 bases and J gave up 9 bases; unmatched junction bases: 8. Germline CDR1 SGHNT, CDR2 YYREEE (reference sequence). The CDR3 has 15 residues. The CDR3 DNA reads TGTGCCAGCAGCCCCGGGACAGGGAAGGGTTCACCCCTCCACTTT. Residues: CASSPGTGKGSPLHF.

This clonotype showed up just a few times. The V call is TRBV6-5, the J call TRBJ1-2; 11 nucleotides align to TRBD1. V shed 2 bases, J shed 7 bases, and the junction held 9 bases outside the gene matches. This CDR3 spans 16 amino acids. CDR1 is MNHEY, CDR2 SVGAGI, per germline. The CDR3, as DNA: TGTGCCAGCAGTTACCGGGTCGGACAGGGGGCTGTTGGCTACACCTTC. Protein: CASSYRVGQGAVGYTF.

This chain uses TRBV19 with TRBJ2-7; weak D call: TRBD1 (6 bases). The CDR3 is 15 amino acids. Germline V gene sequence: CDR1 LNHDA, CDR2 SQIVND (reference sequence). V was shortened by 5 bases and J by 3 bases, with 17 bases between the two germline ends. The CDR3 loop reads CASSRKMTGFYEQYF. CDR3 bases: TGTGCCAGTAGTCGGAAAATGACAGGATTCTACGAGCAGTACTTC.

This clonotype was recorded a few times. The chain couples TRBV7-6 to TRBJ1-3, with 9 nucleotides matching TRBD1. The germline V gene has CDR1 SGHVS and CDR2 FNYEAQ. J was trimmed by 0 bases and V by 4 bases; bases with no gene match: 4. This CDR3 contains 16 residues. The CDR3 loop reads CASSYGTGSSGNTIYF. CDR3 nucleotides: TGTGCCAGCAGCTACGGGACAGGGAGCTCTGGAAACACCATATATTTT.

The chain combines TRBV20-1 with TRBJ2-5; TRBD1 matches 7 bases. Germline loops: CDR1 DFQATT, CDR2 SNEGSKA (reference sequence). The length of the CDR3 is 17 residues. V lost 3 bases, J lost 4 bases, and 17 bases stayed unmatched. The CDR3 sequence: CSARRLAGGLGGETQYF. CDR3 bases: TGCAGTGCTAGGAGGCTAGCAGGGGGATTAGGAGGAGAGACCCAGTACTTC.

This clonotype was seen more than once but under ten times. The CDR3 sequence: CASSQDRTGELFF. The DNA for the CDR3 is TGCGCCAGCAGCCAAGACCGCACCGGGGAGCTGTTTTTT. The chain carries TRBV4-1 and TRBJ2-2; D call uncertain. This CDR3 spans 13 amino acids. V was cut by 0 bases and J by 4 bases, with 3 bases left in between. The germline V gene has CDR1 MGHRA and CDR2 YSYEKL.

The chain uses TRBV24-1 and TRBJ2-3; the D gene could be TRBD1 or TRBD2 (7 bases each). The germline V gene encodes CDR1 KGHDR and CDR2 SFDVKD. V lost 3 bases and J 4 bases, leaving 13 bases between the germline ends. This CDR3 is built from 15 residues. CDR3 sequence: CATSDPSGGADTQYF. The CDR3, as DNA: TGTGCCACCAGTGATCCCTCAGGGGGGGCAGATACGCAGTATTTT.

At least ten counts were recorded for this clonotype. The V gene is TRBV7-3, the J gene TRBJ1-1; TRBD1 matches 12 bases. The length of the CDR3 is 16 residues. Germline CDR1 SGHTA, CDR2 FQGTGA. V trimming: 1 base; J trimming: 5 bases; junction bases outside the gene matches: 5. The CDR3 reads CASSLMGQGAGTEAFF. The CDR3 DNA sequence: TGTGCCAGCAGCTTAATGGGACAGGGGGCTGGGACTGAAGCTTTCTTT.

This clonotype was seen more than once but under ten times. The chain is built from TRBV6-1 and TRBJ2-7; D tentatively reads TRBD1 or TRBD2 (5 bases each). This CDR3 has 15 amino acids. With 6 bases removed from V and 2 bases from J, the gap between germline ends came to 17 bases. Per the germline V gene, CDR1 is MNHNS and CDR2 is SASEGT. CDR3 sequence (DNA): TGTGCCAGCAGCCGCCCGGGGACGGCCACCTACGAGCAGTACTTC. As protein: CASSRPGTATYEQYF.

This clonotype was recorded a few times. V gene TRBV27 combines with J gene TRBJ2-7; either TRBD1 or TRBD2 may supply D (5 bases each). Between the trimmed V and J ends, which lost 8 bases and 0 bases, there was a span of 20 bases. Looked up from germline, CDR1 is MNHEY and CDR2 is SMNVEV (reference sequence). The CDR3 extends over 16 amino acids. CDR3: CASGRAGTDASYEQYF. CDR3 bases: TGTGCCAGCGGCCGTGCCGGGACGGATGCCTCCTACGAGCAGTACTTC.

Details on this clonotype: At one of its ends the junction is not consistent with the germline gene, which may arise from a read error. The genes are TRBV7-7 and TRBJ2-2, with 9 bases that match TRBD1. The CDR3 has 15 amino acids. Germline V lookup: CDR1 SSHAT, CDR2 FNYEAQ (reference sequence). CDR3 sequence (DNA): TGTGCTAGCAGCCCTACAGGGGGCGGGGTCGGGGAGCTGTTTTTT. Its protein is CASSPTGGGVGELFF.

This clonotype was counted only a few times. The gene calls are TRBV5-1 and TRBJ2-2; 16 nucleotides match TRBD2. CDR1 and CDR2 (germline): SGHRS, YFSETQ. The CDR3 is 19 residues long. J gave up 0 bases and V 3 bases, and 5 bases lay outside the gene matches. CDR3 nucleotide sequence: TGCGCCAGCAGCTCGGGACTAGCGGGAGGGGGCCCGAACACCGGGGAGCTGTTTTTT. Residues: CASSSGLAGGGPNTGELFF.

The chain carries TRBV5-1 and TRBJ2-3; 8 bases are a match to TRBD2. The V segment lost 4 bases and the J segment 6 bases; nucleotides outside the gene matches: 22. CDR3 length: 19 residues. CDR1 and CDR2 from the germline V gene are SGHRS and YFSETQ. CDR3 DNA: TGCGCCAGCAGCCCAGAAGGTAGCGGGGCGACTGGCCGCGGCGATACGCAGTATTTT. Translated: CASSPEGSGATGRGDTQYF.

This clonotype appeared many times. Here the CDR3 DNA reads TGCAGCGTTGAGATGACTAGCGGGAGACCCTACGAGCAGTACTTC. Translating it yields CSVEMTSGRPYEQYF. V usage is TRBV29-1 and J usage is TRBJ2-7, with TRBD2 matching 12 bases. Germline V gene lookup returns CDR1 SQVTM and CDR2 ANQGSEA. The CDR3 loop spans 15 amino acids. Trimming took 3 bases from V and 2 from J; bases not matched to a gene: 5.

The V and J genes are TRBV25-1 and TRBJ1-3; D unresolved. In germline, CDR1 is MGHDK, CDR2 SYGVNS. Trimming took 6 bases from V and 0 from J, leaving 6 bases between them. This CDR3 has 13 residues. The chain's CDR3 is CASSTGSGNTIYF. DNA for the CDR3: TGTGCCAGCAGCACCGGCTCTGGAAACACCATATATTTT.

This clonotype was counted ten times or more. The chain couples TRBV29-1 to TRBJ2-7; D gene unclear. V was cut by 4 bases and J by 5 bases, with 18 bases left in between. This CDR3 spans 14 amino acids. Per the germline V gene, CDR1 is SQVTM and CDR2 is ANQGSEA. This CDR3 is CSVAVGRIFDEQYF. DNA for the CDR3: TGCAGCGTTGCGGTTGGCAGGATTTTTGACGAGCAGTACTTC.

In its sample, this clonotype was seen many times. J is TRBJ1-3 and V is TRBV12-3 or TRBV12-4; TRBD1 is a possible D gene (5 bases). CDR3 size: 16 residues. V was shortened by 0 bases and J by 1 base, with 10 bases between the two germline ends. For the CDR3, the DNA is TGTGCCAGCAGTTTAGCGGGGCAAAGATCTGGAAACACCATATATTTT. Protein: CASSLAGQRSGNTIYF.

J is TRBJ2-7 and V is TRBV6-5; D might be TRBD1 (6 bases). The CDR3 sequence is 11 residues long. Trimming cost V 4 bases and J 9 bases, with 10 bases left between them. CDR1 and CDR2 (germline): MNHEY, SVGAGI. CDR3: CASSSLTGQYF. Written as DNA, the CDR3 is TGTGCCAGCAGTTCTTTGACAGGGCAGTACTTC.

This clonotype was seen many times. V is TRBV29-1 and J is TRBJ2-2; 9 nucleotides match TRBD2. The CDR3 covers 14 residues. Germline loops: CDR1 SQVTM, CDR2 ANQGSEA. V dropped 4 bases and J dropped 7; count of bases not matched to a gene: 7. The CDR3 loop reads CSVGNSGSGGELFF. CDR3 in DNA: TGCAGCGTTGGAAATAGCGGGAGTGGCGGGGAGCTGTTTTTT.

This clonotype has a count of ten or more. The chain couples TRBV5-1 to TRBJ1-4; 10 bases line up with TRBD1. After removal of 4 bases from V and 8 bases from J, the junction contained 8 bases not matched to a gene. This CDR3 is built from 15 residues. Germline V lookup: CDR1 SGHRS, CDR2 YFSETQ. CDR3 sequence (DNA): TGCGCCAGCAGCCGTGCCGGGACAGGGGAAGAAAAACTGTTTTTT. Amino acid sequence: CASSRAGTGEEKLFF.

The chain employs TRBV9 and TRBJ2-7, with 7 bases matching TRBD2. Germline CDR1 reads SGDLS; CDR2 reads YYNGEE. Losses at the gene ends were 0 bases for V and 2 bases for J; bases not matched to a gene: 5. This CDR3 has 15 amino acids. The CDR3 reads CASSVGGLAAYEQYF. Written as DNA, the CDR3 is TGTGCCAGCAGCGTAGGCGGCCTAGCGGCCTACGAGCAGTACTTC.

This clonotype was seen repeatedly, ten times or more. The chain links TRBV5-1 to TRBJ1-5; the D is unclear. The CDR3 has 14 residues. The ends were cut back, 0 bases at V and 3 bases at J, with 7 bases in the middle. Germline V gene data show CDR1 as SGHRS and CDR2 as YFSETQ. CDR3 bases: TGCGCCAGCAGCTTGGAGGGTTCCAATCAGCCCCAGCATTTT. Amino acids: CASSLEGSNQPQHF.

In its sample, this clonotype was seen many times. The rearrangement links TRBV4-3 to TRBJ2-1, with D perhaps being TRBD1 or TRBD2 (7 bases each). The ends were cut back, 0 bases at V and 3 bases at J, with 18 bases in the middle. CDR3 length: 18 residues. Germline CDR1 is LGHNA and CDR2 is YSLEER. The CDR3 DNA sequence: TGCGCCAGCAGCCAAGAAGGAGGGGAGGGGGCGATCTACAATGAGCAGTTCTTC. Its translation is CASSQEGGEGAIYNEQFF.